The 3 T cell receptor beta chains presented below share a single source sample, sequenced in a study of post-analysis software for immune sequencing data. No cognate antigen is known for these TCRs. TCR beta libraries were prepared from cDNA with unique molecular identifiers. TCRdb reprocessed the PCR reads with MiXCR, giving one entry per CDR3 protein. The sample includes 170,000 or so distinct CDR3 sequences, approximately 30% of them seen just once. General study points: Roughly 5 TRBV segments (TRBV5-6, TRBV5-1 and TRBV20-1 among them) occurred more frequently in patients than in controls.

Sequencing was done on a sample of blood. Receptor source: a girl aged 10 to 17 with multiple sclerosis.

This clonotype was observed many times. This chain's CDR3 is CASSLAYLNIQYF. CDR3 nucleotide sequence: TGTGCCAGCAGCTTGGCCTATCTAAACATTCAGTACTTC. This sequence joins TRBV5-8 and TRBJ2-4; D is uncertain. Germline V gene data show CDR1 as SGHTS and CDR2 as YDEGEE. The germline V and J ends were trimmed by 0 bases and 6 bases, with 7 bases remaining between them. The CDR3 length is 13 residues.

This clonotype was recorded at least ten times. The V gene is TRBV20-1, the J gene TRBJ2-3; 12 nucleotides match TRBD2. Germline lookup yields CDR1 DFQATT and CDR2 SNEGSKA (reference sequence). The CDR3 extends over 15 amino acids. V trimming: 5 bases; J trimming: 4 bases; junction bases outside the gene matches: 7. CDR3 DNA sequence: TGCAGTGCTCCGACTAGCGGGAGTAGGGCAGATACGCAGTATTTT. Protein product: CSAPTSGSRADTQYF.

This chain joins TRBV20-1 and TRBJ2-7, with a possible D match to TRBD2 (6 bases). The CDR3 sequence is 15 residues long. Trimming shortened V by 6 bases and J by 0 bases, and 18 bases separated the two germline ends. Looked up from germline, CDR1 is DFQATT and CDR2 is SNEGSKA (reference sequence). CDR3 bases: TGCAGTGCGTTGAAAGGGACTTCCCTCTCCTACGAGCAGTACTTC. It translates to CSALKGTSLSYEQYF.